The 26 T cell receptor beta chains reported below all come from one sample, sequenced in a study of regulatory T cells in long-lasting Graves disease. Time point of the sample: persistent/refractory GD, antithyroid drugs over 5 years with positive TRAb. PBMC-derived RNA was used for the TCR library. Researchers made TCR beta libraries by using iRepertoire HTBI primers and running Arm-PCR on CDR3 regions. Via MiXCR, TCRdb re-called the multiplex PCR reads, giving one row per CDR3 protein. The sample lists 400,000 to 500,000 distinct CDR3 sequences, 21% seen once, with approximately 14% in the top ten. Sample: peripheral blood mononuclear cells (PBMCs), taken when the disease was refractory, from a patient treated with antithyroid drugs. The receptors derive from a female donor with Graves disease.

This clonotype has a count of ten or more. This chain uses TRBV28 with TRBJ2-7; 10 nucleotides align to TRBD2. V lost 5 bases and J lost 7; bases outside the gene matches: 14. Germline CDR1 reads MDHEN; CDR2 reads SYDVKM. CDR3 length equals 16 residues. The CDR3 sequence: CASSPPVGTSAWEQYF. CDR3 DNA sequence: TGTGCCAGCAGTCCCCCCGTTGGGACTAGCGCCTGGGAGCAGTACTTC.

V and J are TRBV28 and TRBJ2-4, with TRBD2 as a possible D gene (6 bases). This CDR3 contains 16 residues. V was shortened by 4 bases and J by 5 bases, with 18 bases between the two germline ends. Germline-derived CDR1 and CDR2 are MDHEN and SYDVKM. The CDR3 sequence is CASSSPSREGENIQYF. The CDR3 coding sequence is TGTGCCAGCAGTTCTCCCTCGCGGGAAGGGGAAAACATTCAGTACTTC.

Only a few counts were recorded for this clonotype. The chain links TRBV20-1 to TRBJ2-7, with D hard to call. This CDR3 is built from 13 residues. Germline V gene sequence: CDR1 DFQATT, CDR2 SNEGSKA (reference sequence). Trimming took 1 base from V and 2 from J, leaving 9 bases between them. CDR3 DNA: TGCAGTGCTAGAGGCGCAGAAACCTACGAGCAGTACTTC. Protein product: CSARGAETYEQYF.

In this sample, this clonotype turned up a few times. The J gene is TRBJ2-7, the V gene TRBV29-1; the match to TRBD1 covers 11 bases. CDR1 is SQVTM and CDR2 is ANQGSEA in the germline V gene. This CDR3 spans 12 amino acids. The V and J ends lost 6 bases and 6 bases, in that order; junction bases with no gene match: 4. The CDR3 region is CSVRTGGGEQYF. Here the CDR3 DNA reads TGCAGCGTGAGGACAGGGGGCGGCGAGCAGTACTTC.

This clonotype was seen just once. A much larger clone lies a single base off, so this may be a read error. The chain uses TRBV2 and TRBJ2-1, with 11 bases that match TRBD1. Losses at the gene ends were 6 bases for V and 10 bases for J; bases not matched to a gene: 8. Germline lookup yields CDR1 SNHLY and CDR2 FYNNEI. This CDR3 contains 14 residues. The CDR3 DNA reads TGTGCCAGCAGGCGGGACAGGGGGACCTACGAGCAGTTCTTC. Translation: CASRRDRGTYEQFF.

Many counts were recorded for this clonotype. The chain is built from TRBV6-1 and TRBJ2-7; TRBD1 matches 8 bases. The junction had 6 bases not matched to a gene; V was cut back by 5 bases and J by 6 bases. The germline V gene encodes CDR1 MNHNS and CDR2 SASEGT. The CDR3 consists of 13 residues. CDR3 sequence: CASSRETGVEQYF. In nucleotides, the CDR3 is TGTGCCAGCAGTAGGGAGACAGGGGTCGAGCAGTACTTC.

The chain recombines TRBV12-3 or TRBV12-4 with TRBJ1-6; D not resolved. Trimming cost V 0 bases and J 9 bases, with 6 bases left between them. There are 13 residues in the CDR3. CDR3 sequence (DNA): TGTGCCAGCAGTTTAGCTGACGGTTCACCCCTCCACTTT. Amino acid sequence: CASSLADGSPLHF.

As regards this clonotype: This may stem from a read error, because a much larger clone lies one nucleotide away. CDR3 nucleotides: TGTGCCAGCAGCTTACACGGGAACACCGGGGAGCTGTTTTTT. Amino acid sequence: CASSLHGNTGELFF. This chain links TRBV7-9 with TRBJ2-2; D is unresolved. The CDR3 has 14 amino acids. Germline V gene sequence: CDR1 SEHNR, CDR2 FQNEAQ (reference sequence). V was cut by 2 bases and J by 1 base, with 5 bases left in between.

This clonotype came up a few times. The rearrangement links TRBV28 to TRBJ2-2; TRBD2 aligns across 7 bases. There are 17 residues in the CDR3. The V gene end was trimmed by 2 bases and the J gene end by 4 bases; junction bases not matched to a gene: 10. Germline V gene data show CDR1 as MDHEN and CDR2 as SYDVKM. This chain's CDR3 is CASSLAGVGAGTGELFF. CDR3 nucleotide sequence: TGTGCCAGCAGTTTAGCGGGAGTCGGAGCGGGCACCGGGGAGCTGTTTTTT.

The rearrangement links TRBV5-6 to TRBJ2-6, with unresolved D. V lost 0 bases, J lost 0 bases, and 13 bases lay in between. The CDR3 has 18 residues. Germline assignment: CDR1 SGHDT and CDR2 YYEEEE. The CDR3: CASSLVGFFSSGANVLTF. CDR3 nucleotides: TGTGCCAGCAGCTTGGTAGGCTTCTTTAGCTCTGGGGCCAACGTCCTGACTTTC.

CDR3 nucleotide sequence: TGTGCCAGCAGTCCGTTGACAGGGCCTAATGAAAAACTGTTTTTT. Translated: CASSPLTGPNEKLFF. The J gene is TRBJ1-4, the V gene TRBV27; 7 nucleotides agree with TRBD1. Germline V gene sequence: CDR1 MNHEY, CDR2 SMNVEV (reference sequence). V was clipped by 5 bases and J by 3 bases; unmatched bases: 6. This CDR3 region has 15 residues. Variable domain in full (rest from reference TRBV27 and TRBJ1-4): EAQVTQNPRYLITVTGKKLTVTCSQNMNHEYMSWYRQDPGLGLRQIYYSMNVEVTDKGDVPEGYKVSRKEKRNFPLILESPSPNQTSLYFCASSPLTGPNEKLFFGSGTQLSVL.

This clonotype was found many times. The chain has TRBV28 and TRBJ2-7; 9 nucleotides line up with TRBD1. The germline V gene encodes CDR1 MDHEN and CDR2 SYDVKM. V lost 5 bases, J lost 3 bases, and 8 bases stayed unmatched. This CDR3 region has 15 residues. The CDR3 DNA reads TGTGCCAGCAGTGAACCGGGACAGGGAGGCTACGAGCAGTACTTC. Encoded protein: CASSEPGQGGYEQYF.

On this clonotype: This clone may be a read error of a much larger clone one base away. A read error is likely, as this CDR3 ends without the conserved phenylalanine or tryptophan. The chain links TRBV24-1 to TRBJ2-3; 9 bases are a match to TRBD2. With 10 bases clipped from V and 10 bases from J, the junction kept 5 bases outside the gene matches. CDR3 length: 11 amino acids. From germline, CDR1 is KGHDR and CDR2 SFDVKD. CDR3 protein: CATIAGVAQYY. The CDR3 DNA is TGTGCCACAATAGCGGGAGTGGCGCAGTATTAT.

The table lists this clonotype with many counts. The genes are TRBV28 and TRBJ1-4; D gene ambiguous. CDR3 size: 13 residues. Per the germline V gene, CDR1 is MDHEN and CDR2 is SYDVKM. The germline V and J ends were trimmed by 5 bases and 12 bases, with 16 bases remaining between them. The CDR3 region is CASSRFQGRQLFF. The CDR3 nucleotides are TGTGCCAGCAGTCGGTTTCAAGGCCGCCAACTGTTTTTT.

This clonotype was detected many times. The chain couples TRBV20-1 to TRBJ2-6; D unclear. Germline loops: CDR1 DFQATT, CDR2 SNEGSKA (reference sequence). Trimming pared 0 bases from V and 0 bases from J, leaving 6 bases between. The CDR3 covers 15 residues. The chain's CDR3 is CSARDWSSGANVLTF. As DNA, the CDR3 is TGCAGTGCTAGAGACTGGAGCTCTGGGGCCAACGTCCTGACTTTC.

This clonotype showed up many times. The V gene is TRBV20-1, the J gene TRBJ2-7; D unresolved. The CDR3 loop spans 13 amino acids. V was trimmed by 2 bases and J by 2 bases, leaving 10 bases between them. Germline CDR1 is DFQATT and CDR2 is SNEGSKA (reference sequence). As DNA, the CDR3 is TGCAGTGCTAGATCTGACACTGCCTACGAGCAGTACTTC. It is translated as CSARSDTAYEQYF.

This clonotype has at least ten counts. V is TRBV15 and J is TRBJ1-5; D is ambiguous. This CDR3 has 15 amino acids. With 0 bases removed from V and 7 bases from J, the gap between germline ends came to 13 bases. Germline lookup yields CDR1 LNHNV and CDR2 YYDKDF (reference sequence). CDR3 DNA: TGTGCCACCAGCAGAGATCTCGGGGTTGAACAGCCCCAGCATTTT. Protein product: CATSRDLGVEQPQHF.

This clonotype showed up many times. The chain uses TRBV20-1 and TRBJ2-5; 8 positions agree with TRBD1. CDR1 is DFQATT, CDR2 SNEGSKA, per germline (reference sequence). The CDR3 totals 14 residues. V lost 1 base, J lost 2 bases, and 3 bases stayed unmatched. CDR3 amino acids: CSARARQGQETQYF. As DNA, the CDR3 is TGCAGTGCTAGAGCCAGACAGGGGCAAGAGACCCAGTACTTC.

This clonotype was counted at least ten times. V usage is TRBV10-3 and J usage is TRBJ2-7; a weak D match, TRBD1 (6 bases). Germline lookup yields CDR1 ENHRY and CDR2 SYGVKD. The CDR3 extends over 14 amino acids. Trimming stripped 2 bases from V and 0 bases from J, with 8 bases between. CDR3 nucleotide sequence: TGTGCCATCAGTGAGAGGGGGAGCTCCTACGAGCAGTACTTC. It encodes CAISERGSSYEQYF.

There are many counts of this clonotype. This chain joins TRBV7-6 and TRBJ2-2; 8 bases fit TRBD1. V lost 8 bases to trimming and J lost 7 bases; unmatched junction nucleotides: 12. The CDR3 runs to 15 residues. Per germline, CDR1 SGHVS and CDR2 FNYEAQ. Written as DNA, the CDR3 is TGTGCCAGCGGACCTTCGACAGGGGAGGACGGGGAGCTGTTTTTT. Protein: CASGPSTGEDGELFF.

The J gene is TRBJ1-2, the V gene TRBV20-1; 8 bases line up with TRBD1. The CDR3 loop spans 13 amino acids. The trim removed 6 bases at V and 11 bases at J, leaving 14 bases unmatched. Germline CDR1 DFQATT, CDR2 SNEGSKA (reference sequence). CDR3 amino acids: CSASDRVYGRYTF. In DNA, the CDR3 is TGCAGTGCCTCGGACAGGGTCTATGGACGGTACACCTTC.

This clonotype has a handful of counts. The rearrangement joins TRBV20-1 to TRBJ1-5, with 11 bases identical to TRBD1. This CDR3 has 14 residues. Germline loops: CDR1 DFQATT, CDR2 SNEGSKA (reference sequence). With 0 bases clipped from V and 7 bases from J, the junction kept 2 bases outside the gene matches. The CDR3 spells CSAREGQGGQPQHF. CDR3 DNA: TGCAGTGCTAGAGAGGGACAGGGGGGCCAGCCCCAGCATTTT.

This clonotype was seen repeatedly, ten times or more. This chain joins TRBV29-1 and TRBJ2-7, with 7 bases identical to TRBD2. CDR3 length equals 17 residues. Germline-derived CDR1 and CDR2 are SQVTM and ANQGSEA. The junction had 20 bases not matched to a gene; V was cut back by 4 bases and J by 5 bases. The CDR3 is CSVVLAKRAGVFDEQYF. DNA of the CDR3: TGCAGCGTTGTTCTAGCTAAAAGGGCGGGAGTGTTCGACGAGCAGTACTTC.

This clonotype has a handful of counts. The V and J genes are TRBV7-3 and TRBJ2-7; either TRBD1 or TRBD2 may supply D (6 bases each). Trimming left V 1 base short and J 0 bases short, with 10 bases between. CDR1 and CDR2 from the germline V gene are SGHTA and FQGTGA. The length of the CDR3 is 15 residues. The chain's CDR3 is CASSLIGGPSYEQYF. CDR3 DNA: TGTGCCAGCAGCTTAATAGGGGGGCCCTCCTACGAGCAGTACTTC.

This clonotype was found a few times. J is TRBJ1-4 and V is TRBV6-5, with a tentative D call TRBD1 (5 bases). Germline CDR1 is MNHEY and CDR2 is SVGAGI. The germline V and J ends were trimmed by 0 bases and 8 bases, with 13 bases remaining between them. The CDR3 spans 15 residues. In DNA, the CDR3 is TGTGCCAGCAGTTACTCGACGGGGGAAGGGGAAAAACTGTTTTTT. This encodes CASSYSTGEGEKLFF.

Many counts were recorded for this clonotype. The CDR3 DNA reads TGTGCCAGCACGGGGGAGGCTAGCGGGATGAATGAGCAGTTCTTC. Its protein product is CASTGEASGMNEQFF. The chain joins TRBV2 to TRBJ2-1; 9 bases fit TRBD2. The CDR3 has 15 residues. CDR1 SNHLY and CDR2 FYNNEI come from the germline V gene. Unmatched junction bases numbered 11, after V lost 7 bases and J lost 7 bases.